The entry below describes one TCR beta chain. Its specificity is unknown. This table comes from immunoSEQ multiplex PCR, and its TCRdb copy is limited to in-frame clones, with some not included. The sample contains approximately 170,000 clones, roughly nine tenths of which appear only once. These data come from a study of T cell responses to AZD1222 COVID-19 vaccine. Findings and limits, study-wide: Sampled repertoires all dated from after the peak T cell response. After two AZD1222 doses, spike-specific TCR breadth and depth rose versus day 0. Close to half of all spike-specific TCRs reportedly target regions of the variants that are unmutated. Only five or six people who got AZD1222 tested seropositive at baseline.

This CDR3 comprises 18 residues. The germline V gene has CDR1 DFQATT and CDR2 SNEGSKA (reference sequence). Trimming removed 3 bases from V and 5 bases from J, with 27 bases in between. This clonotype originated in an adult who received the AZD1222 COVID-19 vaccine. This specimen consisted of peripheral blood, obtained 28 days after the second AZD1222 dose. The chain carries TRBV20-1 and TRBJ2-3; the D gene is possibly TRBD1 (6 bases). The CDR3 loop is CSASDLRGQALSRDTQYF. The CDR3 DNA sequence: TGCAGTGCTAGTGACCTCCGGGGACAAGCACTATCTAGAGATACGCAGTATTTT.